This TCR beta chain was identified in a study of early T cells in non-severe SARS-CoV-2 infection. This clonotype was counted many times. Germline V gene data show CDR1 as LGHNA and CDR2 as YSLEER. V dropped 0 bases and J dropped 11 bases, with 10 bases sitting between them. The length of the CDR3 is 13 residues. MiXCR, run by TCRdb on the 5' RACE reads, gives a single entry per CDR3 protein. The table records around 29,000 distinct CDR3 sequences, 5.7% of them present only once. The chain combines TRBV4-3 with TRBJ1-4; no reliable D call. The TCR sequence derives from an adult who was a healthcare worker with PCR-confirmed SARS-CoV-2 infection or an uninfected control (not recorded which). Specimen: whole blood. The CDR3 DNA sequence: TGCGCCAGCAGCCAAGATCTGATGGGGAAACTGTTTTTT. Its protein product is CASSQDLMGKLFF.